The 13 T cell receptor beta chains in this list originate from one sample, sequenced in a study of PD-L1 blockade in urothelial cancer. The repertoire was sequenced with immunoSEQ multiplex PCR; TCRdb's copy has only in-frame clones and lacks some. The repertoire holds more than 75,000 clones, 90% seen once, with around 10% in the top ten. The input for sequencing was PBMCs, taken around atezolizumab (anti-PD-L1) treatment. The receptor set was obtained from a man in his fifties or sixties with urothelial cancer.

The chain combines TRBV6-6 with TRBJ2-3; tentative D call: TRBD2 (5 bases). This CDR3 has 12 residues. The germline V and J ends were trimmed by 6 bases and 1 base, with 5 bases remaining between them. CDR1 and CDR2 (germline): MNHNY, SVGAGI (reference sequence). The CDR3 DNA is TGTGCCAGCAGGCGGGGCACAGATACGCAGTATTTT. This gives the protein CASRRGTDTQYF.

This chain connects TRBV5-1 to TRBJ2-5; possibly TRBD2 for D (6 bases). V lost 1 base and J 2 bases, leaving 9 bases between the germline ends. The CDR3 is 14 residues long. The germline CDR1 and CDR2 sequences are SGHRS and YFSETQ. This CDR3 reads CASSLWSGQETQYF. The CDR3 DNA reads as TGCGCCAGCAGCTTGTGGAGCGGGCAAGAGACCCAGTACTTC.

V and J are TRBV27 and TRBJ1-2, with 9 bases lining up with TRBD1. The CDR3 consists of 18 residues. Germline CDR1 and CDR2: MNHEY and SMNVEV (reference sequence). J lost 2 bases, V lost 2 bases, and 12 bases had no gene match. The CDR3 DNA reads TGTGCCAGCAGTTTAGAGGGACAGGGCCCTATCTTAAACTATGGCTACACCTTC. Translation: CASSLEGQGPILNYGYTF.

This chain joins TRBV7-2 and TRBJ2-7; 7 bases are shared with TRBD1. Germline lookup yields CDR1 SGHTA and CDR2 FQGNSA. CDR3 size: 15 residues. The V gene end was trimmed by 1 base and the J gene end by 1 base; junction bases not matched to a gene: 4. This CDR3 reads CASSLGPGQSYEQYF. CDR3 sequence (DNA): TGTGCCAGCAGCTTAGGGCCGGGACAGTCCTACGAGCAGTACTTC.

This clone has a single count. V and J are TRBV7-3 and TRBJ2-1, with 8 bases aligning to TRBD2. The V segment lost 2 bases and the J segment 7 bases; nucleotides outside the gene matches: 10. This CDR3 spans 16 amino acids. Germline CDR1 is SGHTA and CDR2 is FQGTGA. The CDR3 nucleotides read TGTGCCAGCAGCTTATCACTAGCGGATTCCGGTAATGAGCAGTTCTTC. This translates into CASSLSLADSGNEQFF.

The J gene is TRBJ2-1, the V gene TRBV27; a possible D gene is TRBD2 (5 bases). V lost 5 bases to trimming and J lost 5 bases, with 13 bases between them. Germline V lookup: CDR1 MNHEY, CDR2 SMNVEV (reference sequence). This CDR3 contains 14 residues. The CDR3 DNA is TGTGCCAGCAGTCGGGGTCGGCAGAACAATGAGCAGTTCTTC. Translating gives CASSRGRQNNEQFF.

The rearrangement links TRBV19 to TRBJ2-2; 11 nucleotides match TRBD2. Looked up from germline, CDR1 is LNHDA and CDR2 is SQIVND (reference sequence). The trim removed 6 bases at V and 2 bases at J, leaving 8 bases unmatched. CDR3 length equals 17 residues. CDR3 nucleotides: TGTGCCAGTAGCCTACTAGCGGGGGCCCTTAACACCGGGGAGCTGTTTTTT. The encoded protein is CASSLLAGALNTGELFF.

J is TRBJ1-2 and V is TRBV7-2, with D unclear. The length of the CDR3 is 12 residues. The germline V and J ends were trimmed by 1 base and 8 bases, with 8 bases remaining between them. From germline, CDR1 is SGHTA and CDR2 FQGNSA. CDR3 residues: CASSLGEEGYTF. The DNA for the CDR3 is TGTGCCAGCAGCTTAGGGGAGGAGGGCTACACCTTC. The variable domain in full, with the rest retrieved from reference TRBV7-2 and TRBJ1-2, is GAGVSQSPSNKVTEKGKDVELRCDPISGHTALYWYRQSLGQGLEFLIYFQGNSAPDKSGLPSDRFSAERTGGSVSTLTIQRTQQEDSAVYLCASSLGEEGYTFGSGTRLTVV.

This clone appeared a single time. This chain connects TRBV30 to TRBJ1-5, with 7 bases aligning to TRBD1. Germline V gives CDR1 GTSNPN, CDR2 SVGIG (reference sequence). CDR3 length: 17 residues. V trimming: 2 bases; J trimming: 0 bases; junction bases outside the gene matches: 10. The CDR3 nucleotides are TGTGCCTGGAGTCCCAGCCGGACAGGAAATAGCAATCAGCCCCAGCATTTT. Its protein product is CAWSPSRTGNSNQPQHF.

The rearrangement links TRBV19 to TRBJ1-2; D is unclear. The CDR3 consists of 11 residues. Germline assignment: CDR1 LNHDA and CDR2 SQIVND (reference sequence). Trimming left V 5 bases short and J 8 bases short, with 9 bases between. CDR3 region: CASSEGWGYTF. The CDR3 nucleotides read TGTGCCAGTAGTGAGGGCTGGGGCTACACCTTC.

CDR3 coding DNA: TGCGCCAGCAGACTAGCGGGGGTTACAGATACGCAGTATTTT. This sequence encodes CASRLAGVTDTQYF. This chain connects TRBV5-1 to TRBJ2-3; TRBD2 matches at 11 bases. This CDR3 is 14 amino acids long. The trim removed 5 bases at V and 3 bases at J, leaving 2 bases unmatched. CDR1 SGHRS and CDR2 YFSETQ come from the germline V gene.

V is TRBV6-5 and J is TRBJ2-3; tentative D call: TRBD1 (5 bases). The CDR3 runs 14 residues. V was cut by 7 bases and J by 1 base, with 12 bases left in between. The germline CDR1 and CDR2 sequences are MNHEY and SVGAGI. The CDR3 loop reads CASMRSTGTDTQYF. The CDR3 DNA reads as TGTGCCAGCATGAGGTCGACAGGCACAGATACGCAGTATTTT.

The chain carries TRBV28 and TRBJ1-1, with 9 bases lining up with TRBD1. Per the germline V gene, CDR1 is MDHEN and CDR2 is SYDVKM. V was pared by 1 base and J by 1 base, with 4 bases of the junction left unmatched. The CDR3 runs to 16 residues. The CDR3 region has the DNA TGTGCCAGCAGTTTATACAGGGGGCGAGGGAACACTGAAGCTTTCTTT. Translating gives CASSLYRGRGNTEAFF.